Following are 10 T cell receptor beta chains from one sample sequenced in a study of metastatic and nonmetastatic thyroid tumors (dated by TCRdb to 2018 to 2021). The library was obtained by PCR. Sequencing was carried out with an Illumina HiSeq 4000. TCRdb passed the public sequencing reads through fastp at Q25 and MiXCR, retaining productive beta sequences. This sample comprises approximately 10,000 clones, roughly a fifth of them detected only once. About a sixth of the sample is in the top ten clones. No treatment had been received by any patient before thyroid surgery. The sequenced material came from adjacent normal tissue. These receptors were obtained from a female donor with papillary thyroid cancer or a benign thyroid nodule (not recorded which). Some clones in this sample may be carry-over from other donors' samples.

This clone turned up a few times. The V gene is TRBV27, the J gene TRBJ2-7; D may be TRBD2 (5 bases). V gave up 4 bases and J gave up 1 base, with 8 bases separating them. CDR1 is MNHEY, CDR2 SMNVEV, per germline (reference sequence). CDR3 size: 13 residues. The CDR3, as DNA: TGTGCCAGCAGTTCTGGGGAGTCCTACGAGCAGTACTTC. Protein sequence: CASSSGESYEQYF.

The chain recombines TRBV27 with TRBJ2-7, with D possibly called TRBD1 or TRBD2 (5 bases each). Between the trimmed V and J ends, which lost 7 bases and 7 bases, there was a span of 20 bases. Per germline, CDR1 MNHEY and CDR2 SMNVEV (reference sequence). CDR3 length: 14 amino acids. Here the CDR3 reads CASIPLDSSGEQYF. The CDR3 nucleotides read TGTGCCAGCATACCCCTCGACAGCTCGGGGGAGCAGTACTTC.

This chain's CDR3 is CASSSWETQYF. The CDR3 nucleotides are TGTGCCAGCAGTTCATGGGAGACCCAGTACTTC. The V gene is TRBV12-3 or TRBV12-4, the J gene TRBJ2-5; D is undetermined. The CDR3 contains 11 residues. The germline V and J ends were trimmed by 4 bases and 5 bases, with 5 bases remaining between them.

This clone has a count of ten or more. The chain has TRBV20-1 and TRBJ1-2; 8 nucleotides line up with TRBD1. CDR1 and CDR2 (germline): DFQATT, SNEGSKA (reference sequence). Losses at the gene ends were 5 bases for V and 5 bases for J; bases not matched to a gene: 10. This CDR3 has 14 residues. The CDR3 loop is CSARWQGAEYGYTF. The CDR3 nucleotides are TGCAGTGCTCGATGGCAGGGGGCGGAGTATGGCTACACCTTC.

The table lists this clone with many counts. CDR3 bases: TGCGCCAGCAGCCTAGGACAAAGCTACGAGCAGTACTTC. Amino acid sequence: CASSLGQSYEQYF. This chain links TRBV4-1 with TRBJ2-7; the D gene is possibly TRBD1 (5 bases). The V gene's germline CDR1 is MGHRA and CDR2 YSYEKL. There are 13 residues in the CDR3. Trimming shortened V by 4 bases and J by 3 bases, and 10 bases separated the two germline ends.

This clone was recorded at least ten times. One base away lies a much larger clone, so this may be a sequencing read error. Other nucleotide sequences in the sample specify the same CDR3. The V and J genes are TRBV19 and TRBJ2-7, with D unresolved. Looked up from germline, CDR1 is LNHDA and CDR2 is SQIVND (reference sequence). The CDR3 spans 15 residues. The CDR3 DNA reads as TGTGCCAGCAGTATCGCGAGCATTTCGGCCTACGAGCAGTACTTC. As protein: CASSIASISAYEQYF.

By sample share, this clone is medium-sized (0.01 to 0.1%). This chain uses TRBV6-1 with TRBJ1-5; 8 bases are shared with TRBD1. The germline V gene encodes CDR1 MNHNS and CDR2 SASEGT. The CDR3 length is 14 residues. V lost 5 bases to trimming and J lost 7 bases; unmatched junction nucleotides: 7. The DNA of the CDR3 is TGTGCCAGCAGTAAGGACAGGGTGGGACAGCCCCAGCATTTT. It translates to CASSKDRVGQPQHF.

The CDR3 sequence is CASSLYAPGTGNYGYTF. Here the CDR3 DNA reads TGTGCCAGCAGTTTATACGCTCCGGGGACAGGGAACTATGGCTACACCTTC. The chain combines TRBV27 with TRBJ1-2; 9 bases agree with TRBD1. The junction had 8 bases not matched to a gene; V was cut back by 1 base and J by 2 bases. Germline CDR1 is MNHEY and CDR2 is SMNVEV (reference sequence). CDR3 size: 17 residues.

This clone is labeled as medium-sized. The chain has TRBV19 and TRBJ2-5, with D maybe TRBD2 (6 bases). Deletions cut 3 bases from V and 1 base from J, with 9 bases between. This CDR3 has 14 residues. Germline V CDR1 and CDR2: LNHDA, SQIVND (reference sequence). In DNA, the CDR3 is TGTGCCAGTAGTATCCGGGAGATCCAAGAGACCCAGTACTTC. Translated, it gives CASSIREIQETQYF.

Comments on this clone: No conserved phenylalanine or tryptophan ends this CDR3, so it is likely a read error. The chain links TRBV28 to TRBJ1-1, with D tentatively TRBD1 (6 bases). This CDR3 has 17 residues. Germline loops: CDR1 MDHEN, CDR2 SYDVKM. The V and J ends lost 4 bases and 6 bases respectively, with 24 bases between them. This CDR3 is CASSSLSGGRIKAEAFV. The CDR3 nucleotides read TGTGCCAGCAGTTCCCTTAGTGGGGGGCGCATTAAGGCTGAAGCTTTCGTC.